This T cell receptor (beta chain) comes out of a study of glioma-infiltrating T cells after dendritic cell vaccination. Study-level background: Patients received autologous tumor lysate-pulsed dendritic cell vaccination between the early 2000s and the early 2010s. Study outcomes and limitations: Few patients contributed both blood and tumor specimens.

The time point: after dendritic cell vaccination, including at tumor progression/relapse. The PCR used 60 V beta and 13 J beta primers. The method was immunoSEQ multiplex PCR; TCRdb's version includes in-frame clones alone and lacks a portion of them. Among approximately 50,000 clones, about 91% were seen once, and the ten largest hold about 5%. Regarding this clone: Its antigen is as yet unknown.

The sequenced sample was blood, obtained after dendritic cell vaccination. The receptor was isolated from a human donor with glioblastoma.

The CDR3 here is CASSPGLTYGYTF. As DNA, the CDR3 is TGTGCCAGCTCACCTGGACTCACCTATGGCTACACCTTC. The chain recombines TRBV18 with TRBJ1-2, with unresolved D. V lost 3 bases to trimming and J lost 4 bases, with 9 bases between them. The CDR3 is 13 amino acids. The germline CDR1 and CDR2 sequences are KGHSH and LQKENI. Using reference TRBV18 and TRBJ1-2 for the parts outside the CDR3, the full variable domain is NAGVMQNPRHLVRRRGQEARLRCSPMKGHSHVYWYRQLPEEGLKFMVYLQKENIIDESGMPKERFSAEFPKEGPSILRIQQVVRGDSAAYFCASSPGLTYGYTFGSGTRLTVV.